This T cell receptor beta chain appears in the sequencing data of a study of T cell changes during pregnancy in multiple sclerosis. This CDR3 has 12 amino acids. The germline CDR1 and CDR2 sequences are SGHAT and FQNNGV. V lost 1 base and J 5 bases, leaving 5 bases between the germline ends. Data came from immunoSEQ multiplex PCR; TCRdb stores just in-frame clones and leaves some out. Here the sample spans around 30,000 clones, 90% being singletons. Sample: CD8+ T cells from peripheral blood mononuclear cells, taken in the second trimester of pregnancy. The clonotype comes from a female donor with multiple sclerosis, enrolled in a pregnancy study. The V gene is TRBV11-2, the J gene TRBJ1-1; D unclear. The CDR3 region has the DNA TGTGCCAGCAGCTTAGTGAGAACTGAAGCTTTCTTT. Translating it yields CASSLVRTEAFF.